The clone carrying this T cell receptor beta chain was detected ten times or more. The antigen is undetermined. This CDR3 comprises 15 residues. Per the germline V gene, CDR1 is MNHEY and CDR2 is SMNVEV (reference sequence). V lost 2 bases to trimming and J lost 5 bases; unmatched junction nucleotides: 7. Unique molecular identifiers were linked by the library to individual cDNA molecules. TCRdb re-called the RACE reads through MiXCR, storing one row per CDR3 protein. The data contain 380,000 or so distinct CDR3 sequences, about 5% of them seen just once; the ten biggest clones take up about 8.2%. This specimen belongs to a study of human T cells and chemical hapten exposure. About the study: Skin of the upper inner arm, around 2 cm by around 2 cm, received 2% DPC for sensitization. The study enrolled mostly female patients with alopecia areata, totalis or universalis.

Findings and limits, study-wide: The donors suffered from alopecia, so their immune response may not match that of healthy people.

Specified time point: pre-sensitization, week 0. Treatment meaning: therapeutic diphenylcyclopropenone sensitization with weekly scalp DPC. The source was whole blood, collected in connection with sensitization to the hapten diphenylcyclopropenone (DPC). The TCR was taken from a woman under 30 with alopecia areata. Some clones in this sample may be carry-over from other donors' samples. The V call is TRBV27, the J call TRBJ2-7; 9 bases agree with TRBD1. The CDR3 DNA is TGTGCCAGCAGTTTACCAGGACAGGGGTTCGACGAGCAGTACTTC. Protein product: CASSLPGQGFDEQYF.